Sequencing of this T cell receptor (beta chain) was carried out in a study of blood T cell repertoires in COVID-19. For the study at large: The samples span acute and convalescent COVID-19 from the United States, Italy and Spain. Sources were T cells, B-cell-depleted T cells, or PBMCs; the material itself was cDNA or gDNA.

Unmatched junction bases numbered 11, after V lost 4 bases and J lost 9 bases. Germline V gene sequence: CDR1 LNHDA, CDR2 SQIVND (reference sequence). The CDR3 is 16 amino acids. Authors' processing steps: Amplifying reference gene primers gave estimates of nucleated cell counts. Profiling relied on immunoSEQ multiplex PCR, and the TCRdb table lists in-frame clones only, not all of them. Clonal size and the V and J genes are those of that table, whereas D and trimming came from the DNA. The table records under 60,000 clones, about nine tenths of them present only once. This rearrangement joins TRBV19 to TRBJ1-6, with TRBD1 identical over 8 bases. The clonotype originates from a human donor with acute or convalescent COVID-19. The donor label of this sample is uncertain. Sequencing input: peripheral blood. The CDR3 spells CASSTPLTGGSSPLHF. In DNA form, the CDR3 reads TGTGCCAGTAGTACACCTCTCACAGGGGGAAGTTCACCCCTCCACTTT.